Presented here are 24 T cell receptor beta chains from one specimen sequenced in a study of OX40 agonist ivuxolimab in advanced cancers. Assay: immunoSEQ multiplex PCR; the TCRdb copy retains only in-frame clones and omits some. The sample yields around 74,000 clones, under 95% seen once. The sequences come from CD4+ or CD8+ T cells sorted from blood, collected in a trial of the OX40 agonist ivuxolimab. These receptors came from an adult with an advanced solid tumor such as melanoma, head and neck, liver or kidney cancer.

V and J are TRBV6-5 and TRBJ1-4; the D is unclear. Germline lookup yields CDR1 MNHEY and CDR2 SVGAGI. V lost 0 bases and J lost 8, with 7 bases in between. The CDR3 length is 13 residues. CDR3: CASSYSGSEKLFF. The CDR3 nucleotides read TGTGCCAGCAGTTACTCAGGGAGCGAAAAACTGTTTTTT.

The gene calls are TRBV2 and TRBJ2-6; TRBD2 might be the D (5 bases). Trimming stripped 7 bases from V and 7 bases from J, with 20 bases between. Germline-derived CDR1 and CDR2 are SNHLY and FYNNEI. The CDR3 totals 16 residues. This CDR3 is CASTLSEALGANVLTF. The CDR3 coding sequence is TGTGCCAGCACCCTATCGGAGGCCCTAGGAGCCAACGTCCTGACTTTC.

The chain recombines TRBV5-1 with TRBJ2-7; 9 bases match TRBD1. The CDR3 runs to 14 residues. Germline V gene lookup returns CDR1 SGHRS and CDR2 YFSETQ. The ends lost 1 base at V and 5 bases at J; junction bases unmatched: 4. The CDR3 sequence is CASSLTGGVDEQYF. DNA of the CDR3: TGCGCCAGCAGCTTGACAGGGGGCGTCGACGAGCAGTACTTC.

The CDR3 DNA sequence: TGTGCCAGCAGCTTAGCCGACTACCATCGCACAGATACGCAGTATTTT. It codes for CASSLADYHRTDTQYF. V and J are TRBV11-1 and TRBJ2-3, with D maybe TRBD2 (5 bases). Germline-derived CDR1 and CDR2 are SGHAT and FQDESV (reference sequence). CDR3 length: 16 residues. V lost 0 bases and J lost 1, with 11 bases in between.

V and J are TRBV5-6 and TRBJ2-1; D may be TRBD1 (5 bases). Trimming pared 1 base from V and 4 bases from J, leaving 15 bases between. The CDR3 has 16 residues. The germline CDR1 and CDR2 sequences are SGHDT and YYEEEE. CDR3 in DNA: TGTGCCAGCAGCTTGCGTACAGGAACGACATACAATGAGCAGTTCTTC. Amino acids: CASSLRTGTTYNEQFF.

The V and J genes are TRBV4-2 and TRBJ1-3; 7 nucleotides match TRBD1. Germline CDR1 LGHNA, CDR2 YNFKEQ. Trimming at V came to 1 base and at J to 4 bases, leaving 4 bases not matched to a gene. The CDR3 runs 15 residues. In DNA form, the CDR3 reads TGTGCCAGCAGCCAAGTGGAGGGGGCCGGAAACACCATATATTTT. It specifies CASSQVEGAGNTIYF.

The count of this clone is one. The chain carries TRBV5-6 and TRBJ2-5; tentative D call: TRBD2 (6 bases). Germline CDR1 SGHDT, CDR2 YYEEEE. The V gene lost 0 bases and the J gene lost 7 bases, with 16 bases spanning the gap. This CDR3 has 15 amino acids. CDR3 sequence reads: CASSLGAGQDRTQYF. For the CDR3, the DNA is TGTGCCAGCAGCTTGGGGGCGGGGCAGGACCGGACCCAGTACTTC.

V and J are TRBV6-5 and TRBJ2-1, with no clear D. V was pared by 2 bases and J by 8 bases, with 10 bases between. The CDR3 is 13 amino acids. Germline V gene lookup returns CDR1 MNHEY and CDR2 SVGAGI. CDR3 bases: TGTGCCAGCAGTTACCAACAGTCCTATGAGCAGTTCTTC. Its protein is CASSYQQSYEQFF.

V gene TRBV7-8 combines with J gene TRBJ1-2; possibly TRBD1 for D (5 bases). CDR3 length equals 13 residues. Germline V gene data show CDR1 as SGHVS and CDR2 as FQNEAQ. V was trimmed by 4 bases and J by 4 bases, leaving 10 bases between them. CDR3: CASSYEGLYGYTF. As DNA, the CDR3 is TGTGCCAGCAGCTACGAGGGGCTCTATGGCTACACCTTC.

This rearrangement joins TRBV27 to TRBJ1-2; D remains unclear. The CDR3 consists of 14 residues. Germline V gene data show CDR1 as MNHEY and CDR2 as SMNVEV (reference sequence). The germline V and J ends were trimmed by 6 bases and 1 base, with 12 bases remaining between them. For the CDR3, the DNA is TGTGCCAGCAGCAAAGACACGCTTAACTATGGCTACACCTTC. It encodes CASSKDTLNYGYTF.

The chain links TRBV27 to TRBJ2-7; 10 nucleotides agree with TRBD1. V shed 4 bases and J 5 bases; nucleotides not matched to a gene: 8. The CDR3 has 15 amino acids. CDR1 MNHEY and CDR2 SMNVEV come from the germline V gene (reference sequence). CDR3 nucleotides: TGTGCCAGCAGTTCCTCGACAGGGGGCTATGACGAGCAGTACTTC. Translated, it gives CASSSSTGGYDEQYF.

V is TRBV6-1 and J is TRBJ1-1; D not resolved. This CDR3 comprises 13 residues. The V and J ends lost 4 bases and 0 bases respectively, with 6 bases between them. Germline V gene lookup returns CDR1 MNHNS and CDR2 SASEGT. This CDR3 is CASSVWVNTEAFF. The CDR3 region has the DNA TGTGCCAGCAGTGTTTGGGTGAACACTGAAGCTTTCTTT.

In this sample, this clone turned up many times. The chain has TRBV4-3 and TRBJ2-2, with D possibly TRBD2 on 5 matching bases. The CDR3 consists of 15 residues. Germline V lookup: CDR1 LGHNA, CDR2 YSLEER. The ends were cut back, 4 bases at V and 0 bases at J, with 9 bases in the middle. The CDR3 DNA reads TGCGCCAGCAGCCCGGACGGGGCGAACACCGGGGAGCTGTTTTTT. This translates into CASSPDGANTGELFF.

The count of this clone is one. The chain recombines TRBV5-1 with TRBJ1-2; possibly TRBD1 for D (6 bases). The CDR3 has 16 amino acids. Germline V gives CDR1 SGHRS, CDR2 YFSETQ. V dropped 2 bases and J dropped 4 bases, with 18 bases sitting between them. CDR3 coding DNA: TGCGCCAGCAGCTTTATCTCCCAGACAGGCGTCTATGGCTACACCTTC. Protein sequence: CASSFISQTGVYGYTF.

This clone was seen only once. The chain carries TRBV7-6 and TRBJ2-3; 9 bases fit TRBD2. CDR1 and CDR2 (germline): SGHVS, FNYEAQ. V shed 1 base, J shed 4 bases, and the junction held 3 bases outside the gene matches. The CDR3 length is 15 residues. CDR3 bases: TGTGCCAGCAGCTTAGTGCTAGCGGGGCCAGATACGCAGTATTTT. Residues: CASSLVLAGPDTQYF.

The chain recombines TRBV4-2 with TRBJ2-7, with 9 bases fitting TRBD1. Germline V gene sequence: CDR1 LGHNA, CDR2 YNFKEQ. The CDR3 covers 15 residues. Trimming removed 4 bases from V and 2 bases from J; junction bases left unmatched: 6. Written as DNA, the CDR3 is TGTGCCAGCAGCCCGTCGGGACAGGGAGCCTACGAGCAGTACTTC. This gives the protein CASSPSGQGAYEQYF.

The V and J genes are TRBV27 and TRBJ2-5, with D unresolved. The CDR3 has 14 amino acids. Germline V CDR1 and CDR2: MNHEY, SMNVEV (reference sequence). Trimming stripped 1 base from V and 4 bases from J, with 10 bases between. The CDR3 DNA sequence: TGTGCCAGCAGTTTATTGGCCAGGCCAGAGACCCAGTACTTC. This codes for CASSLLARPETQYF.

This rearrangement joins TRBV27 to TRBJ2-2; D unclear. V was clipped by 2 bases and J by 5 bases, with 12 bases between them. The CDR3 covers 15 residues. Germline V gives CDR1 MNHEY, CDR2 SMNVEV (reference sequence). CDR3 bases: TGTGCCAGCAGTTTAGGAACCCTGGGGACCGGGGAGCTGTTTTTT. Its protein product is CASSLGTLGTGELFF.

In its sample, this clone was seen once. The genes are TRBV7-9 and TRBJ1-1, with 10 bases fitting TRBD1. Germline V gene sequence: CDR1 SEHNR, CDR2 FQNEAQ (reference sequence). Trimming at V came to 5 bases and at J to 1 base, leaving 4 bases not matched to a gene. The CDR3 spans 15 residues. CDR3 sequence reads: CASSRQGASNTEAFF. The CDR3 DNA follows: TGTGCCAGCAGCCGACAGGGGGCGTCGAACACTGAAGCTTTCTTT. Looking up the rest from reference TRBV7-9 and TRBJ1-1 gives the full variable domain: DTGVSQNPRHKITKRGQNVTFRCDPISEHNRLYWYRQTLGQGPEFLTYFQNEAQLEKSRLLSDRFSAERPKGSFSTLEIQRTEQGDSAMYLCASSRQGASNTEAFFGQGTRLTVV.

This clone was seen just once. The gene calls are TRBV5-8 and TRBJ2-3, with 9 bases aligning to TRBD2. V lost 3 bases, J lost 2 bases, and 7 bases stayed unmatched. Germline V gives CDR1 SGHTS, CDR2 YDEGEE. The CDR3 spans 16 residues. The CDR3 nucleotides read TGTGCCAGCAGCTCAGGGACTAGCAGGACCACAGATACGCAGTATTTT. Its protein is CASSSGTSRTTDTQYF.

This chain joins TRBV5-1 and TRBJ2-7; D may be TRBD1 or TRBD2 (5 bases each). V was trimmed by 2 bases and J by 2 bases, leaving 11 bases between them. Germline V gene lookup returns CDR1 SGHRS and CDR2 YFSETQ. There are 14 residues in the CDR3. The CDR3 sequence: CASSFGASPYEQYF. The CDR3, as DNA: TGCGCCAGCAGCTTCGGGGCCAGCCCCTACGAGCAGTACTTC. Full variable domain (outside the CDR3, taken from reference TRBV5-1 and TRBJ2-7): KAGVTQTPRYLIKTRGQQVTLSCSPISGHRSVSWYQQTPGQGLQFLFEYFSETQRNKGNFPGRFSGRQFSNSRSEMNVSTLELGDSALYLCASSFGASPYEQYFGPGTRLTVT.

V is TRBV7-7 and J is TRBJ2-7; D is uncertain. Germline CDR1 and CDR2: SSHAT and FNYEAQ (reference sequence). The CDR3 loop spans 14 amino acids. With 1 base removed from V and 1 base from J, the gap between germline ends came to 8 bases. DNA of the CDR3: TGTGCCAGCAGCTTAGGGACCGATTCCTACGAGCAGTACTTC. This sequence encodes CASSLGTDSYEQYF.

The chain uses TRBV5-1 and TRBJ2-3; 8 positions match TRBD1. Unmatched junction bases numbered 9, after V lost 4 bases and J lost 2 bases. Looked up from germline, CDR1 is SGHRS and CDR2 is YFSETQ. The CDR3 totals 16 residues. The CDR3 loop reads CASSPNRDRNTDTQYF. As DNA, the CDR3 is TGCGCCAGCAGCCCGAACCGGGACAGGAACACAGATACGCAGTATTTT.

The CDR3 spells CASSTGGPEAFF. CDR3 coding DNA: TGTGCCAGTAGTACAGGGGGCCCTGAAGCTTTCTTT. The chain joins TRBV19 to TRBJ1-1; 8 bases match TRBD1. Germline values: CDR1 LNHDA, CDR2 SQIVND (reference sequence). With V trimmed by 4 bases and J by 6 bases, 1 base remained unmatched. The CDR3 covers 12 residues.